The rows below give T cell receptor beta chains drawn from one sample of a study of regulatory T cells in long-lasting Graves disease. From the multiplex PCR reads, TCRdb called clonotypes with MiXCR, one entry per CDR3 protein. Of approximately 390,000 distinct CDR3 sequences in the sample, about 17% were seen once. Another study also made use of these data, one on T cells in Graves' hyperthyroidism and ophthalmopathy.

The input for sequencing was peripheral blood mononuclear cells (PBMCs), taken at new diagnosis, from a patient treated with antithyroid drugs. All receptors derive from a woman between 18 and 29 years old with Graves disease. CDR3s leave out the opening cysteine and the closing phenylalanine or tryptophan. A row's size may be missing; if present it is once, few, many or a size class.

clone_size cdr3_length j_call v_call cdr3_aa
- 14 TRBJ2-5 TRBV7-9 ASSLVMGSGQETQY
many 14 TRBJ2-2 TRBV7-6 ASSLAELKGTGELF
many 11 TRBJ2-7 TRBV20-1 SAGVNLAEHEY
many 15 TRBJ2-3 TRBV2 ASRLAGGLSSTDTQY
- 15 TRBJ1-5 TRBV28 ASSLLSAGLGNQPQH
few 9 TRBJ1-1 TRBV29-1 SVEGREGAF
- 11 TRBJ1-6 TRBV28 ASRTGSHSPLH
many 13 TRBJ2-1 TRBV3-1 ASSQEWAVYNEQF
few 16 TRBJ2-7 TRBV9 ASSVGGTADRGVYEQY
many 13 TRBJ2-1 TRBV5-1 ASQEKILAGGEQF
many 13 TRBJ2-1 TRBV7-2 ASSLAIGSYNEQF
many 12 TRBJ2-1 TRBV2 ASSALAGYNEQF
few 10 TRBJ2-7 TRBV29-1 SVVGGPYEQY
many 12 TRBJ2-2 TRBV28 ASEPDRVGGELF
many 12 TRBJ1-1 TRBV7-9 ASSHQKGYTEAF
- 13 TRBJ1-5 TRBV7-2 ASSLDLPVRQPQH
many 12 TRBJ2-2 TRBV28 ASSLPAEGRELF
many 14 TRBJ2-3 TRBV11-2 ASSPNPGTGTDTQY
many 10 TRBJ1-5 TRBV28 ASRSVLGPQH
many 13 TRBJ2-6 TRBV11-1 ASSLGNSGANVLT
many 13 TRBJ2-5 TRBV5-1 ASSMTGALRETQY
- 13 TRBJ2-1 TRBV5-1 ASSISGRAVYEQF
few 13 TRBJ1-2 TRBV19 ASSFQRSLTMGYT
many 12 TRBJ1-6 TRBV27 ASSSNTGLSPLH
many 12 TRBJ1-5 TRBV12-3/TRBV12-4 ASSLQGSYQPQH
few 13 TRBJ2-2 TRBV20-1 SARSSGRYTGELF
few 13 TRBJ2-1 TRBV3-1 ASSQVGGSAGEQF
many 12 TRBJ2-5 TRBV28 ASSGTPKGETQY
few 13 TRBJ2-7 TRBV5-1 ASSLGTGQPYEQY
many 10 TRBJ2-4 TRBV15 ATREAGGHQY
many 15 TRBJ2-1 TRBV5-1 ASSLLPWGQGDNEQF
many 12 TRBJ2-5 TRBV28 ASSVRVGLETQY
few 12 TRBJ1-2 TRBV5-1 ASSPGQTNYGYT
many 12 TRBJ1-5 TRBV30 AWSAPGGRQPQH
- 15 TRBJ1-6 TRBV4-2 ASSRMGRDVDNSPLH
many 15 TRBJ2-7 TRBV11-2 ASAWIPPGTGYYEQY
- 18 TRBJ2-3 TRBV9 ASSVAPRRGSHLATDTQY
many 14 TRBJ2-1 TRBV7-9 ASVSGGGSSYNEQF
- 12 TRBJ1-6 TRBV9 ASSVAGGGSPLH
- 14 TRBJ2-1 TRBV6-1 ASSDGDGVGYNEQF
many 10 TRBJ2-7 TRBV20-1 SAIWGAYEQY
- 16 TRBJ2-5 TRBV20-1 SAREGRLAGGYVETQY
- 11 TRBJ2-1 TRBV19 ASSIVNYNEQF
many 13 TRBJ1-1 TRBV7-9 ASSLIRGPNTEAF
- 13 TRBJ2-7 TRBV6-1 ASTLGTGVSYEQY
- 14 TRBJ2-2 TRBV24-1 ATSNQRTFNTGELF
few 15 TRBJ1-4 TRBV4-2 ASSQESPGLLDEKLF
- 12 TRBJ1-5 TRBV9 ASSVEGRDQPQH
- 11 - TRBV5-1 ASRATSEGEQF
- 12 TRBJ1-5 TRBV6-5 ASSYPPGSQPQH
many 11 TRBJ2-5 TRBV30 ACGTGRQETQY
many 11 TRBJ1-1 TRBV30 AWSLQLNTEAF
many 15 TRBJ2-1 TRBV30 AWSVRGVSSSYNEQF
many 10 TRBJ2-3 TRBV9 ASSENTDTQY
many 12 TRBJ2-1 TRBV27 ASSLGLARNEQF
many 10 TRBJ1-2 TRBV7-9 ASSLGREGYT
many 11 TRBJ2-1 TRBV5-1 ASSLGGLNEQF
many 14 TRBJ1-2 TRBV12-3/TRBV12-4 ASSSPGARGNYGYT
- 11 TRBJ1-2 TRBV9 ASRGQGLSGYT
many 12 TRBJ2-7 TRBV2 ASRNRDFSYEQY